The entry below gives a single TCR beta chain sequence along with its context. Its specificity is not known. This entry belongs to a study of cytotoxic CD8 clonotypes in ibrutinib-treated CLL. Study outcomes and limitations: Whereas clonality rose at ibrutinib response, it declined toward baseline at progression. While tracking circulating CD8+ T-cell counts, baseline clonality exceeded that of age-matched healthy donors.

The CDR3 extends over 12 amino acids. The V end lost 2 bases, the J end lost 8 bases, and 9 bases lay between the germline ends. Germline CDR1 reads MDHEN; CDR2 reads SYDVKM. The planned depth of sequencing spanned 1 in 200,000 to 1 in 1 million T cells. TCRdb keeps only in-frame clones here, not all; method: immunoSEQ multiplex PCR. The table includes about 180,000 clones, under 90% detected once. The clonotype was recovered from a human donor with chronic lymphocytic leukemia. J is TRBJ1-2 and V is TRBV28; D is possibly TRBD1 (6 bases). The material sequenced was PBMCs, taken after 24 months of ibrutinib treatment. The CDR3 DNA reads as TGTGCCAGCAGTTTACGGGGGCGGGGCTACACCTTC. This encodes CASSLRGRGYTF.